This TCR beta chain was sequenced during a study of T cells expressing NK-cell markers. Study in general: Within the sequenced cohort of eight donors, seven exhibited HCMV seropositivity and one was seronegative.

The cDNA for TCR beta came from 5'RACE template switching with UMIs. TCRdb reprocessed the 5' RACE reads; each CDR3 protein has one entry and no DNA is given. This specimen shows about 160,000 distinct CDR3 sequences; the ten leading clones hold about 19%. CDR3 length equals 13 residues. The V gene's germline CDR1 is DFQATT and CDR2 SNEGSKA (reference sequence). This TCR came from a man aged 18-69 years in good health. The sequencing sample was made of blood T cells: a sorted CD56 or NKG2C T cell subset, CD4+ or CD8+ T cells, or bulk PBMC T cells (not recorded which). The rearrangement links TRBV20-1 to TRBJ2-4; TCRdb reports TRBD2, a call that lacks DNA to check it against. CDR3: CSAITGGGNIQYF.